This TCR beta chain is drawn from a study of radiotherapy plus CTLA-4 blockade in lung cancer. In the study overall: Of the patients, over 15% showed objective responses and around 34% attained disease control.

On this clone itself: What it binds is not known.

The study treated chemo-refractory metastatic non-small-cell lung cancer patients with focal radiation plus ipilimumab CTLA-4 blockade. Sequencing used immunoSEQ multiplex PCR; TCRdb keeps in-frame clones, though not all of them. The data contain around 82,000 clones, more than 75% of them seen just once; the ten biggest clones take up 15% to 20%. Study-wide findings and caveats: With interferon-beta, early dynamics of blood T cell clones were reported to best predict response. Blood TCR clones of tumor origin expanded after radiotherapy plus ipilimumab.

This specimen was peripheral blood, taken from a patient treated with radiotherapy plus ipilimumab. This TCR was recovered from a human donor with non-small cell lung cancer that progressed on radiotherapy plus ipilimumab.

In DNA, the CDR3 is TGTGCCAGCAGCGATACTAGCGGGGGAACCTACGAGCAGTACTTC. The encoded protein is CASSDTSGGTYEQYF. This sequence joins TRBV5-4 and TRBJ2-7, with 11 bases that match TRBD2. V dropped 4 bases and J dropped 2; count of bases not matched to a gene: 5. The CDR3 consists of 15 residues. Germline values: CDR1 SGHNT, CDR2 YYREEE (reference sequence).